This TCR beta chain was identified during a study of OX40 agonist ivuxolimab in advanced cancers. Study context: As their treatment, patients were administered ivuxolimab, an agonistic anti-OX40 (CD134) antibody. Points from the study as a whole: Among expanded peripheral T cells, antigen specificity went undetermined.

Comment on this clone: The antigen is unknown.

The CDR3 loop spans 16 amino acids. The germline CDR1 and CDR2 sequences are SGHTA and FQGNSA. V trimming: 5 bases; J trimming: 13 bases; junction bases outside the gene matches: 15. Profiling relied on immunoSEQ multiplex PCR, and the TCRdb table lists in-frame clones only, not all of them. Of about 75,000 clones in the sample, about 88% were seen once. The receptor's source is an adult with an advanced solid tumor such as melanoma, head and neck, liver or kidney cancer. The gene calls are TRBV7-2 and TRBJ2-2, with 11 bases that match TRBD2. Sequenced material: CD4+ or CD8+ T cells sorted from blood, taken in a trial of the OX40 agonist ivuxolimab. The CDR3 nucleotides are TGTGCCAGCAGCCCCACTAGCGGGAGAGGCCCCCGGGGGCTGTTTTTT. Translated: CASSPTSGRGPRGLFF. The full variable domain, completed using reference TRBV7-2 and TRBJ2-2, is GAGVSQSPSNKVTEKGKDVELRCDPISGHTALYWYRQSLGQGLEFLIYFQGNSAPDKSGLPSDRFSAERTGGSVSTLTIQRTQQEDSAVYLCASSPTSGRGPRGLFFGEGSRLTVL.